A selection of T cell receptor beta chains follows, all from one sample in a study of response to subunit inactivated influenza vaccine. TCRdb passed the RT-PCR reads through MiXCR, listing each CDR3 protein once. The sample has approximately 250,000 distinct CDR3 sequences, 12% seen once. The input for sequencing was non-naive T cells sorted from PBMCs, taken around two weeks before vaccination. The source is a man aged 45 to 65 who received an inactivated influenza vaccine. Both conserved end residues are part of each CDR3. The order of the fields is CDR3 protein, CDR3 DNA, clone size, J gene, V gene, D gene. D genes are given only for firm matches. Not every row has a clone size; where given, it reads once, few, many or a size class.

CSARDILAGGTDTQYF | TGCAGTGCTAGAGATATACTAGCGGGAGGTACAGATACGCAGTATTTT | NA | TRBJ2-3 | TRBV20-1 | TRBD2
CASSAREVTEAFF | TGTGCCAGCAGCGCCCGAGAGGTCACTGAAGCTTTCTTT | few | TRBJ1-1 | TRBV7-2 | NA
CSAIPGLAFTQYF | TGCAGTGCCATTCCGGGACTAGCATTTACGCAGTATTTT | NA | TRBJ2-3 | TRBV20-1 | TRBD2
CASSTELAYEQYF | TGTGCCAGCTCAACCGAGCTCGCCTACGAGCAGTACTTC | many | TRBJ2-7 | TRBV18 | NA
CASSFTGGDTQYF | TGTGCCAGCAGCTTCACGGGTGGGGATACGCAGTATTTT | many | TRBJ2-3 | TRBV7-2 | NA
CSARGYLGIAGVDNEQFF | TGCAGTGCTAGAGGCTATTTGGGGATAGCGGGAGTAGACAATGAGCAGTTCTTC | NA | TRBJ2-1 | TRBV20-1 | TRBD2
CASSQLRGGAKDTQYF | TGTGCCAGCAGCCAGCTACGCGGGGGGGCCAAAGATACGCAGTATTTT | NA | TRBJ2-3 | TRBV3-1 | TRBD2
CASSQDLLAGVTDTQYF | TGTGCCAGCAGCCAAGATCTGCTAGCGGGGGTCACAGATACGCAGTATTTT | many | TRBJ2-3 | TRBV3-1 | TRBD2
CASRPTGRYSYEQYF | TGTGCCAGCAGACCAACTGGACGGTACTCCTACGAGCAGTACTTC | many | TRBJ2-7 | TRBV6-2/TRBV6-3 | NA
CASSLPGSHEQYF | TGTGCCAGCAGCTTACCAGGGTCTCACGAGCAGTACTTC | many | TRBJ2-7 | TRBV11-2 | NA
CASIPTGGDSDEQFF | TGTGCCAGTATTCCAACAGGGGGCGACTCTGATGAGCAGTTCTTC | few | TRBJ2-1 | TRBV19 | TRBD1
CASSQSTQYTDTQYF | TGTGCCAGCAGCCAAAGTACACAGTACACAGATACGCAGTATTTT | NA | TRBJ2-3 | TRBV3-1 | NA
CASRTRAPSDEAFF | TGTGCCAGCAGGACGCGGGCGCCAAGCGATGAAGCTTTCTTT | NA | TRBJ1-1 | TRBV5-5 | NA
CASSQDRGRYNEQFF | TGTGCCAGCAGCCAAGACAGGGGGCGATACAATGAGCAGTTCTTC | many | TRBJ2-1 | TRBV12-3/TRBV12-4 | TRBD1
CASSLASRVEQFF | TGTGCCAGCAGCTTAGCGAGCAGGGTTGAGCAGTTCTTC | few | TRBJ2-1 | TRBV7-2 | NA
CSGELVPETQYF | TGCAGCGGTGAACTAGTTCCAGAGACCCAGTACTTC | many | TRBJ2-5 | TRBV29-1 | NA
CASSLRTSGYEQYF | TGTGCCAGCAGCCTCAGGACTAGCGGTTACGAGCAGTACTTC | many | TRBJ2-7 | TRBV7-2 | TRBD2
CASSQAGANNYGYTF | TGTGCCAGCAGCCAAGCAGGGGCTAATAACTATGGCTACACCTTC | few | TRBJ1-2 | TRBV4-2 | NA
CASSMTGTSYNEQFF | TGTGCCAGCAGCATGACAGGGACCTCCTACAATGAGCAGTTCTTC | many | TRBJ2-1 | TRBV5-5 | TRBD1
CASSLEMAGGRGELFF | TGTGCCAGCAGCTTAGAGATGGCGGGGGGGCGCGGGGAGCTGTTTTTT | few | TRBJ2-2 | TRBV11-2 | TRBD2
CASSFLDHEQFF | TGTGCCAGCAGCTTTTTGGACCATGAGCAGTTCTTC | few | TRBJ2-1 | TRBV7-6 | NA
CASGRQGTSNQPQHF | TGTGCCAGCGGTAGACAGGGAACAAGCAATCAGCCCCAGCATTTT | few | TRBJ1-5 | TRBV28 | TRBD1
CSARAGAGYTF | TGCAGTGCCAGGGCAGGCGCTGGCTACACCTTC | NA | TRBJ1-2 | TRBV20-1 | NA
CASSLTGQGIHEQYF | TGTGCCAGCAGCTTAACGGGACAGGGGATCCACGAGCAGTACTTC | few | TRBJ2-7 | TRBV7-3 | TRBD1
CASSPLMAVYNEQFF | TGTGCCAGCTCACCTCTTATGGCCGTCTACAATGAGCAGTTCTTC | NA | TRBJ2-1 | TRBV18 | NA
CASSTSHNNYGYTF | TGTGCCAGCAGTACCTCCCACAATAACTATGGCTACACCTTC | many | TRBJ1-2 | TRBV28 | NA
CASSTPGQGVFSDEQFF | TGTGCCAGCAGCACCCCAGGACAGGGGGTTTTTAGCGATGAGCAGTTCTTC | NA | TRBJ2-1 | TRBV11-1 | TRBD1
CASSPLAGDTQYF | TGTGCCAGCAGCCCACTAGCGGGAGATACGCAGTATTTT | few | TRBJ2-3 | TRBV27 | TRBD2
CASSSRGSRGGQETQYF | TGTGCCAGCAGCTCCCGAGGCTCCCGCGGGGGCCAAGAGACCCAGTACTTC | few | TRBJ2-5 | TRBV5-6 | TRBD2
CASSQDRVGELFF | TGCGCCAGCAGCCAAGACAGGGTCGGGGAGCTGTTTTTT | NA | TRBJ2-2 | TRBV4-3 | NA
CASFGGENIQYF | TGTGCCAGCTTCGGCGGGGAAAACATTCAGTACTTC | many | TRBJ2-4 | TRBV12-3/TRBV12-4 | NA